The present TCR beta chain was sequenced within a study of response to subunit inactivated influenza vaccine. Study observations and caveats: A suggestion made by the authors is that each seasonal influenza vaccination recruits few new T cells.

CDR3 length equals 17 residues. V lost 2 bases and J lost 5; bases outside the gene matches: 14. Germline CDR1 is GTSNPN and CDR2 is SVGIG (reference sequence). TCRdb called the RT-PCR reads again in MiXCR, with one record for every CDR3 protein. The sample yields under 200,000 distinct CDR3 sequences, 11% seen once. As concerns this clonotype: Antigen: not known.

The receptor was derived from a man aged 45 to 65 who received an inactivated influenza vaccine. Sequences were derived from non-naive T cells sorted from PBMCs, sampled 40 to 50 days after vaccination. J is TRBJ2-1 and V is TRBV30; TRBD1 agrees at 8 bases. The CDR3 coding sequence is TGTGCCTGGAGTCCACTACGACGTACAGGGGGGAACAATGAGCAGTTCTTC. Translated, it gives CAWSPLRRTGGNNEQFF.